This TCR beta chain was profiled in a study of OX40 agonist ivuxolimab in advanced cancers. General study points: Partly responding patients at 0.1-3.0 mg/kg showed some of the smallest clonal expansion. At doses 0.1 to 3.0 mg/kg, CD4+ and CD8+ clones expanded.

Comments on this clone: Antigen specificity is unknown.

This CDR3 has 13 amino acids. V dropped 3 bases and J dropped 5 bases, with 8 bases sitting between them. From germline, CDR1 is MDHEN and CDR2 SYDVKM. Some clones are missing from TCRdb's copy, which holds only in-frame ones; the method was immunoSEQ multiplex PCR. Seen here are tens of thousands of clones, around 84% observed once, and the top ten hold 20% to 25%. The genes are TRBV28 and TRBJ1-5; D remains unclear. The source of this sequence is an adult with an advanced solid tumor such as melanoma, head and neck, liver or kidney cancer. Sequencing used CD4+ or CD8+ T cells sorted from blood, obtained in a trial of the OX40 agonist ivuxolimab. In DNA form, the CDR3 reads TGTGCCAGCAGTTTCGGATGGGATCAGCCCCAGCATTTT. As protein: CASSFGWDQPQHF.